Following are 18 T cell receptor beta chains from one sample sequenced in a study of CD8 T cells in ankylosing spondylitis (dated by TCRdb to between 2016 and 2019). Library generation was performed with 5' RACE. Sequencing was carried out with an Illumina HiSeq 2500. In-frame beta chains were kept once TCRdb had trimmed the public reads at Q25 with fastp and called clones with MiXCR. Each entry is one CDR3 protein sequence, shown with its most common DNA and genes. For this sample the table gives 200,000 to 250,000 distinct CDR3 sequences, of which about 10% were detected only once. Of the sample, around 3% is held by the ten largest clones. Sample: blood, either unsorted or a sorted T cell fraction (not recorded which). Receptors were obtained from a male donor with ankylosing spondylitis or in good health (not recorded which).

Ten or more counts support this clonotype. The V gene is TRBV5-1, the J gene TRBJ2-7; D is perhaps TRBD1 (6 bases). CDR3 length: 16 residues. V shed 3 bases and J shed 2 bases, with 18 bases lying between them. Germline CDR1 and CDR2: SGHRS and YFSETQ. The CDR3 here is CASSSILRGLTYEQYF. The CDR3 DNA sequence: TGCGCCAGCAGCTCTATCTTAAGGGGGTTAACCTACGAGCAGTACTTC.

This clonotype was found many times. One end of the junction fails to match germline, which may point to a read error. The V call is TRBV5-6, the J call TRBJ2-7, with 7 nucleotides matching TRBD1. The CDR3 is 15 amino acids. Germline-derived CDR1 and CDR2 are SGHDT and YYEEEE. The CDR3 DNA sequence: TGTGCCAGCAGATTGGCCGGGACAGCTTCCTACGAGCAGTACTTC. It translates to CASRLAGTASYEQYF.

The chain links TRBV4-2 to TRBJ2-1; a possible D gene is TRBD2 (5 bases). V was trimmed by 7 bases and J by 8 bases, leaving 21 bases between them. This CDR3 spans 15 amino acids. Germline CDR1 LGHNA, CDR2 YNFKEQ. This CDR3 is CASTQRVSTPDEQFF. Here the CDR3 DNA reads TGTGCCAGCACCCAGAGGGTCTCAACCCCCGATGAGCAGTTCTTC.

This clonotype was recorded many times. This chain uses TRBV11-2 with TRBJ1-1; no firm D call. Germline loops: CDR1 SGHAT, CDR2 FQNNGV. Trimming pared 4 bases from V and 3 bases from J, leaving 15 bases between. The CDR3 has 15 amino acids. The DNA for the CDR3 is TGTGCCAGCAGCTCCGTACAAAGTGGGGACACTGAAGCTTTCTTT. Amino acid sequence: CASSSVQSGDTEAFF.

Many counts were recorded for this clonotype. The chain is built from TRBV20-1 and TRBJ1-1; possible D gene TRBD1, 5 bases. Germline CDR1 reads DFQATT; CDR2 reads SNEGSKA (reference sequence). Trimming removed 1 base from V and 3 bases from J, with 12 bases in between. CDR3 length: 14 residues. The CDR3 region has the DNA TGCAGTGCTAGAGGAGGGGTGGGGGACACTGAAGCTTTCTTT. This sequence encodes CSARGGVGDTEAFF.

This clonotype was counted many times. This chain uses TRBV20-1 with TRBJ1-4; D might be TRBD1 (5 bases). Germline V CDR1 and CDR2: DFQATT, SNEGSKA (reference sequence). The V end was cut by 0 bases, the J end by 0 bases, with 8 bases between. This CDR3 has 15 residues. This chain's CDR3 is CSARDTRATNEKLFF. The CDR3, as DNA: TGCAGTGCTAGAGATACCAGGGCAACTAATGAAAAACTGTTTTTT.

This clonotype was seen a handful of times. This rearrangement joins TRBV18 to TRBJ2-3; 7 nucleotides align to TRBD1. V lost 3 bases and J lost 2; bases outside the gene matches: 5. This CDR3 spans 15 amino acids. From germline, CDR1 is KGHSH and CDR2 LQKENI. CDR3 sequence reads: CASSPGDSFTDTQYF. The CDR3 coding sequence is TGTGCCAGCTCACCCGGGGACAGCTTCACAGATACGCAGTATTTT.

The chain carries TRBV24-1 and TRBJ2-5; no definite D call. Trimming removed 5 bases from V and 5 bases from J, with 11 bases in between. The CDR3 spans 13 residues. Germline V CDR1 and CDR2: KGHDR, SFDVKD. The DNA for the CDR3 is TGTGCCACCAGTGCTGGCAGTCCGGAGACCCAGTACTTC. This codes for CATSAGSPETQYF.

This clonotype was recorded many times. The chain employs TRBV29-1 and TRBJ1-2, with a tentative D call TRBD1 (5 bases). The germline V gene encodes CDR1 SQVTM and CDR2 ANQGSEA. The germline V and J ends were trimmed by 6 bases and 3 bases, with 20 bases remaining between them. The CDR3 length is 15 residues. The CDR3 reads CSVHKTRASDYGYTF. CDR3 bases: TGCAGCGTGCACAAAACCAGGGCCTCAGACTATGGCTACACCTTC. Filled out from reference TRBV29-1 and TRBJ1-2, the complete variable domain reads SAVISQKPSRDICQRGTSLTIQCQVDSQVTMMFWYRQQPGQSLTLIATANQGSEATYESGFVIDKFPISRPNLTFSTLTVSNMSPEDSSIYLCSVHKTRASDYGYTFGSGTRLTVV.

This clonotype showed up many times. The V call is TRBV6-1, the J call TRBJ2-5; D may be TRBD1 (6 bases). Trimming left V 10 bases short and J 4 bases short, with 16 bases between. The CDR3 runs to 13 residues. Looked up from germline, CDR1 is MNHNS and CDR2 is SASEGT. The CDR3 spells CATRGRARETQYF. CDR3 coding DNA: TGTGCCACCAGGGGCAGGGCCCGAGAGACCCAGTACTTC.

The V gene is TRBV6-1, the J gene TRBJ2-5; TRBD2 might be the D (6 bases). From germline, CDR1 is MNHNS and CDR2 SASEGT. There are 15 residues in the CDR3. The V end was cut by 7 bases, the J end by 0 bases, with 15 bases between. The DNA for the CDR3 is TGTGCCAGCACCAACGGGAGTTGGTACCAAGAGACCCAGTACTTC. Its protein product is CASTNGSWYQETQYF.

In its sample, this clonotype was seen many times. V usage is TRBV20-1 and J usage is TRBJ1-1; D unclear. Germline CDR1 DFQATT, CDR2 SNEGSKA (reference sequence). V was pared by 5 bases and J by 1 base, with 5 bases between. CDR3 size: 11 residues. CDR3 region: CSAVQNTEAFF. CDR3 in DNA: TGCAGTGCTGTCCAGAACACTGAAGCTTTCTTT.

This clonotype occurred many times. The chain links TRBV27 to TRBJ2-7, with 13 bases matching TRBD2. Looked up from germline, CDR1 is MNHEY and CDR2 is SMNVEV (reference sequence). V was clipped by 4 bases and J by 2 bases; unmatched bases: 2. The CDR3 runs 15 residues. This chain's CDR3 is CASSSGTSGAYEQYF. The CDR3 region has the DNA TGTGCCAGCAGTTCCGGGACTAGCGGGGCCTACGAGCAGTACTTC.

The chain has TRBV11-2 and TRBJ2-6, with D possibly being TRBD1 (5 bases). Trimming stripped 0 bases from V and 0 bases from J, with 21 bases between. This CDR3 region has 21 residues. Germline lookup yields CDR1 SGHAT and CDR2 FQNNGV. The chain's CDR3 is CASSLDWAGRRTYSGANVLTF. In DNA form, the CDR3 reads TGTGCCAGCAGCTTAGATTGGGCAGGGCGGCGAACATACTCTGGGGCCAACGTCCTGACTTTC.

This clonotype was counted at least ten times. This rearrangement joins TRBV10-3 to TRBJ2-7; TRBD2 agrees at 8 bases. This CDR3 has 17 amino acids. Unmatched junction bases numbered 13, after V lost 5 bases and J lost 1 base. The V gene's germline CDR1 is ENHRY and CDR2 SYGVKD. CDR3 residues: CAISTLSLRGESYEQYF. CDR3 nucleotide sequence: TGTGCCATCAGTACCCTAAGTTTGCGGGGGGAATCCTACGAGCAGTACTTC.

Comments on this clonotype: A clone one base away is much larger, so this may be a read error. This chain connects TRBV7-9 to TRBJ2-3; no reliable D call. CDR1 is SEHNR and CDR2 is FQNEAQ in the germline V gene (reference sequence). The CDR3 has 13 residues. Here the CDR3 reads CVSSPDLVDTQYF. The CDR3, as DNA: TGTGTCAGCAGCCCTGACCTAGTGGATACGCAGTATTTT.

The sample holds many counts of this clonotype. The genes are TRBV5-1 and TRBJ2-5, with 8 bases that match TRBD1. CDR3 size: 15 residues. J was trimmed by 4 bases and V by 4 bases; bases with no gene match: 9. The germline CDR1 and CDR2 sequences are SGHRS and YFSETQ. The CDR3 reads CASSPQGAGTETQYF. As DNA, the CDR3 is TGCGCCAGCAGCCCCCAGGGGGCTGGTACAGAGACCCAGTACTTC.

This clonotype was observed at least ten times. The rearrangement links TRBV28 to TRBJ1-2; tentatively, D is TRBD1 (6 bases). V lost 2 bases, J lost 8 bases, and 12 bases lay in between. The germline CDR1 and CDR2 sequences are MDHEN and SYDVKM. The CDR3 is 13 amino acids. The CDR3 DNA is TGTGCCAGCAGTTTAGGGGACAAATCCGGCTACACCTTC. This encodes CASSLGDKSGYTF.